This TCR beta chain was captured by sequencing in a study of cytomegalovirus exposure and HLA in healthy donors. About the research overall: Of the donors genotyped, several hundred in all, 80% to 85% fell in the Caucasian-associated ancestry cluster.

60 Vbeta and 13 Jbeta primers were used in PCR. TCRdb's table, derived via immunoSEQ multiplex PCR, lists solely in-frame clones and lacks some. Seen here are 85,000 to 120,000 clones, around 85% observed once, and the top ten hold roughly 3.6%. General study findings and limits: High specificity and sensitivity for cytomegalovirus status were reported for the classifier. A later analysis linked a missense DCLRE1C variant to TCR beta V- and J-gene trimming. Presence/absence analyses assumed roughly uniform sequencing depth across donors.

About this clone itself: Its antigen is not known.

The sequence derives from a man between 60 and 70 years old in good health and CMV-seronegative. Sequenced: PBMCs.

The CDR3 spells CASSLTGRQGRGYTF. The CDR3 coding sequence is TGTGCCAGCAGCTTGACGGGCCGTCAAGGGAGGGGCTACACCTTC. V and J are TRBV5-6 and TRBJ1-2; D is unresolved. Trimming pared 1 base from V and 8 bases from J, leaving 18 bases between. This CDR3 is built from 15 residues. Germline-derived CDR1 and CDR2 are SGHDT and YYEEEE.